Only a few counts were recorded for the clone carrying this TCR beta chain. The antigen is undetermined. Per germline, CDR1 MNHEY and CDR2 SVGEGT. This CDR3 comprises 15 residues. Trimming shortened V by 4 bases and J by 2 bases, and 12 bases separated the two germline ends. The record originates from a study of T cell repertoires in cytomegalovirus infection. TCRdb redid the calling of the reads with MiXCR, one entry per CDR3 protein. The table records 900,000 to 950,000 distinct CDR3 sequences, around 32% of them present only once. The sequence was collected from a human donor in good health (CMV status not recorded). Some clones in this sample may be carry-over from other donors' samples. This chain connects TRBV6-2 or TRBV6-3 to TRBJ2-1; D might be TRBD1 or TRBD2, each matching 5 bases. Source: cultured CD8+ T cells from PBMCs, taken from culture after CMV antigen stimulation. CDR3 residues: CASSWTQTAYNEQFF. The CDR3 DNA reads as TGTGCCAGCAGTTGGACTCAGACAGCCTACAATGAGCAGTTCTTC.